This T cell receptor beta chain was identified in a study of T cell responses to AZD1222 COVID-19 vaccine (dated by TCRdb to about 2021). For the study in its entirety: AZD1222 recipients whose second dose came at about 4 weeks and those whose second dose came at about 12 weeks were combined into one group, since spike-specific TCR depth and breadth did not differ between the two schedules. A total of 230 to 250 trial participants underwent TCR sequencing, of whom about 210 received two doses of AZD1222 and some 26 received two doses of the MenACWY control vaccine. Trial participants were enrolled into age subgroups of 18-55, 56-69 and 70-plus years, which contained roughly 150, 30 and 60 TCR-sequenced participants, respectively.

The CDR3 regions of human TCRbeta chains were analyzed by immunosequencing. The paper's data handling went like this. TCRs in the repertoires were matched against a reference library of SARS-CoV-2-specific TCRs that had been generated with the MIRA antigen-specificity platform. Breadth was defined as the fraction of unique TCRs that were SARS-CoV-2-associated. Depth was defined as the fraction of total T cells that were SARS-CoV-2-associated. Using the MIRA data, each spike-specific TCR was assigned both to the spike region to which the TCR was reactive and to a CD4 or CD8 class. Log10-transformed breadth and depth values were compared by one-way ANOVA with Sidak's multiple comparisons tests. The immuneACCESS repertoire file appears here via TCRdb, limited to in-frame rearrangements. These files lack a portion of the clones; in checked studies, under half of the deficit traces to unresolved V genes, and the cause of the others is not known. V, J and clone size are those of that table, while D and trimming were read from the DNA. The table for this sample lists around 130,000 clones; approximately 90% of them were counted only once. The ten most abundant clones make up approximately 3.1% of the sample.

The meaning of the sample's time point label: baseline before first vaccination. Vaccinee samples were obtained from the UK trials COV001 and COV002, which included a single-blind randomized controlled phase 2/3 trial of AZD1222 (ChAdOx1 nCoV-19) in healthy adults. For TCRbeta chain sequencing, PBMC samples from trial participants were taken at day 0 and at day 28 after the second dose. The full study reports these points: Because no day 14 peak-response samples were available, repertoires were characterized only after the peak T cell response. Epitopes outside the regions mutated in the B.1.351 and B.1.1.7 variants were reportedly recognized by nearly half of the unique spike-specific TCRs. The 56-69-year group was small, and its depth increase did not reach significance, likely because of low power. After two AZD1222 doses, spike-specific TCR breadth and depth were significantly higher than at day 0 and than in MenACWY recipients. Participants were mostly white British, with more females than males. The authors suggested clonal diversity may have been underestimated. Conclusions about previously exposed vaccinees are limited, since just 6 or 7 AZD1222 recipients were seropositive for SARS-CoV-2 at baseline. The vaccine-associated CD4 TCRs covered the entire spike protein, and the dominant responses fell in regions 160-218 and 743-854.

CDR1 LGHDT and CDR2 YNNKEL were looked up in the germline V gene (reference sequence). There are 16 amino acids in the CDR3, from cysteine to phenylalanine inclusive. The retained sequence is limited to the CDR3, 48 bases, with the frame set at the first base. Deletion took 3 bases off V and 3 bases off J, with a span of 17 bases between the germline ends. This clone was observed a handful of times. Its antigen has not been determined. The sample holds no much larger clone one base away, and base qualities are not on file. Source: peripheral blood, taken on day 0 of AZD1222 vaccination. The rearranged segments are TRBV3-1 (or the pseudogene TRBV3-2) and TRBJ2-5; a tentative D call is TRBD2 (6 bases match). The clonotype originates from an adult in good health. In nucleotides, the sequence is TGTGCCAGCAGCCAGGGGGTTTCGGCTAGCGAAGAGACCCAGTACTTC. This yields the protein CASSQGVSASEETQYF.